This TCR beta chain was captured by sequencing in a study of T cell responses to AZD1222 COVID-19 vaccine. Study context: Recipients boosted at about 4 weeks or about 12 weeks are pooled. General study results and limits: Repertoires were collected only later (after the peak T cell response had occurred). A mostly white British donor set with more females was recruited, and clonal diversity was possibly underestimated.

Details on this clone: No antigen is known for it.

The table came from immunoSEQ multiplex PCR; TCRdb's copy has only in-frame clones and leaves some out. The sample has under 200,000 clones, just over 90% seen once. The CDR3 is 13 residues long. V lost 7 bases to trimming and J lost 3 bases, with 16 bases between them. Germline values: CDR1 SQVTM, CDR2 ANQGSEA. The J gene is TRBJ2-7, the V gene TRBV29-1; no clear D gene. This receptor was identified in an adult in good health. Here the sequenced sample was peripheral blood, taken on day 0 of AZD1222 vaccination. The CDR3 loop is CSAVQAPLYEQYF. The DNA of the CDR3 is TGCAGCGCTGTCCAGGCACCCCTCTACGAGCAGTACTTC.